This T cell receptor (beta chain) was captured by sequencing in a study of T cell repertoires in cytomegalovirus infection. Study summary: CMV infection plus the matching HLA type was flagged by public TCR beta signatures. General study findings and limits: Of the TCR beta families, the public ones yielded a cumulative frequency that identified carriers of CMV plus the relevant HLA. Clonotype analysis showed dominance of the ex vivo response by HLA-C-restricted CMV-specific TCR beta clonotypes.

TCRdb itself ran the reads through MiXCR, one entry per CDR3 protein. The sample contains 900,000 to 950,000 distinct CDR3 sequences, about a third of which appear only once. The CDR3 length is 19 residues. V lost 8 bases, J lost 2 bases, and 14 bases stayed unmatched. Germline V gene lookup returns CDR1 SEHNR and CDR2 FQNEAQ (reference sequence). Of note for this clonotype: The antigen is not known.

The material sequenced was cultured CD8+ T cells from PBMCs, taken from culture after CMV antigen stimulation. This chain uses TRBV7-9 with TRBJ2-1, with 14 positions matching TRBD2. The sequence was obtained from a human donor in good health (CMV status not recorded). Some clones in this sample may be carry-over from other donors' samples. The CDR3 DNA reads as TGTGCCAGCTTTGACCCGACTAGCGGGGGGGCAGGCCCCTACAATGAGCAGTTCTTC. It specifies CASFDPTSGGAGPYNEQFF. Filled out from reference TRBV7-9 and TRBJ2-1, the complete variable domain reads DTGVSQNPRHKITKRGQNVTFRCDPISEHNRLYWYRQTLGQGPEFLTYFQNEAQLEKSRLLSDRFSAERPKGSFSTLEIQRTEQGDSAMYLCASFDPTSGGAGPYNEQFFGPGTRLTVL.